This TCR beta chain was sequenced during a study of tumor and adjacent non-tumor tissue in lung cancer. General study findings and limits: Compared with tumor, normal lung showed significantly lower TCR diversity.

The table lists this clonotype with many counts. Its antigen is unknown. The CDR3 extends over 13 amino acids. Trimming pared 6 bases from V and 7 bases from J, leaving 18 bases between. Germline CDR1 and CDR2: DFQATT and SNEGSKA (reference sequence). This sample's RNA came from whole unsorted tissue. The library came from three nested PCR rounds adapted from ARM-PCR protocols. TCRdb called the multiplex PCR reads again in MiXCR, with one record for every CDR3 protein. In the table there are under 250,000 distinct CDR3 sequences, 60% to 75% of which are singletons. The sequencing input was lung tumor tissue. The origin of this receptor is a man aged 55 to 69 with non-small cell lung cancer. The rearrangement links TRBV20-1 to TRBJ1-1; D is unclear. CDR3 sequence (DNA): TGCAGTGCCCGAGGAGGTCAGCTCCTTGAAGCTTTCTTT. Its translation is CSARGGQLLEAFF.